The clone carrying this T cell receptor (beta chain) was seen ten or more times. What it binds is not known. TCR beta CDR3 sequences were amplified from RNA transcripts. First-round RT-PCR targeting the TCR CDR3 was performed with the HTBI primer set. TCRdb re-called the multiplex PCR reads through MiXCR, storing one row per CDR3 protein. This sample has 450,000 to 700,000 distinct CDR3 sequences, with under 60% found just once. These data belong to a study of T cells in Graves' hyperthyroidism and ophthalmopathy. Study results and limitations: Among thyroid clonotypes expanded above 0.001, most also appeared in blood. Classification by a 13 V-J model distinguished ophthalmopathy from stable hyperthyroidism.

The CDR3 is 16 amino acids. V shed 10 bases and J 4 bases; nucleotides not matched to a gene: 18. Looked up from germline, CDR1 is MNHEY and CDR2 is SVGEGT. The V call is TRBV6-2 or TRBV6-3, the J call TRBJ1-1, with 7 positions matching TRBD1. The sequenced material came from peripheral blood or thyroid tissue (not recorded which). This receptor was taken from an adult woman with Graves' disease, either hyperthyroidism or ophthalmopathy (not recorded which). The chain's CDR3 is CATVPWGQRLGTEAFF. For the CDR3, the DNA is TGTGCCACCGTGCCATGGGGACAGCGTTTAGGCACTGAAGCTTTCTTT.